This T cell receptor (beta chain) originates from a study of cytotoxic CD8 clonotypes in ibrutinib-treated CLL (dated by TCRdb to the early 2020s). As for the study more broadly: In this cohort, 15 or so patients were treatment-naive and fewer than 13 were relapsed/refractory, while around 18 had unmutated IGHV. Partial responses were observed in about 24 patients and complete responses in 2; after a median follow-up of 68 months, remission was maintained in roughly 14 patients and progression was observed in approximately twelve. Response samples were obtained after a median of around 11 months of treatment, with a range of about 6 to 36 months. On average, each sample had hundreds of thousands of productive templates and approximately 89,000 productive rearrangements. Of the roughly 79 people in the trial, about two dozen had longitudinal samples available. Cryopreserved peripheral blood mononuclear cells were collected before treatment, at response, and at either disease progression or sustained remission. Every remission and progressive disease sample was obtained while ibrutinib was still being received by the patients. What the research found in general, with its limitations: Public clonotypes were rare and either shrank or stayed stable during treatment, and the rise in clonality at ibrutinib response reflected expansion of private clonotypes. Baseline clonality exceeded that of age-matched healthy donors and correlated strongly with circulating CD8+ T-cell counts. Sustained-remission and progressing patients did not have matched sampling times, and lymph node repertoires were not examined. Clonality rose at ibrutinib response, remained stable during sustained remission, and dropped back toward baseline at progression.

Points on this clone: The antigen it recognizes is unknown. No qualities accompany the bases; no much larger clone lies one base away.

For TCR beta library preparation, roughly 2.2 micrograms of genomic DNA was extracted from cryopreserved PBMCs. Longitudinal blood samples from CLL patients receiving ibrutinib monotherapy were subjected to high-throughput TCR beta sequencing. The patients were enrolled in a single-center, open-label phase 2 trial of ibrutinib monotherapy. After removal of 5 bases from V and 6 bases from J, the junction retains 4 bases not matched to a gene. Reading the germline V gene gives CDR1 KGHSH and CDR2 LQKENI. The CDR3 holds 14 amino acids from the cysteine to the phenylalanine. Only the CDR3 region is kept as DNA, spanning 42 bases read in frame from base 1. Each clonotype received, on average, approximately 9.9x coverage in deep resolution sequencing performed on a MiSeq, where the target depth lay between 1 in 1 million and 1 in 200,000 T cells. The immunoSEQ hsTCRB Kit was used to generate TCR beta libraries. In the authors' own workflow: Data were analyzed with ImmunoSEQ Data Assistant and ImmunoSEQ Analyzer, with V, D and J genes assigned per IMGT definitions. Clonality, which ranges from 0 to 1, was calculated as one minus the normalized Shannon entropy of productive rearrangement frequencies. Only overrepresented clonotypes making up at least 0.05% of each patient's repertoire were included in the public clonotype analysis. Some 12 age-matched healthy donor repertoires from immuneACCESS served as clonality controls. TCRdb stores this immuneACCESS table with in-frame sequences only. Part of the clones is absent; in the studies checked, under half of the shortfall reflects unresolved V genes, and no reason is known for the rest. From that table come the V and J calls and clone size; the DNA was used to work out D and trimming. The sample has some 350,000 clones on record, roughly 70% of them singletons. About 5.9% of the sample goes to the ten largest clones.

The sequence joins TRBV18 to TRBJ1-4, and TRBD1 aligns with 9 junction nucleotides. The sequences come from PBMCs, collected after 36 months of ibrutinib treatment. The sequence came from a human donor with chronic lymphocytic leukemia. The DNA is TGTGCCAGCTCAAAGGACAGGGGCGATGAAAAACTGTTTTTT. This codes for CASSKDRGDEKLFF.